The 27 T cell receptor beta chains in this list originate from one sample, sequenced in a study of T cells in Graves' hyperthyroidism and ophthalmopathy. Regions amplified from RNA transcripts were the TCR beta CDR3 regions. When the TCR CDR3 underwent first-round RT-PCR, the HTBI primer set was used. Using its own MiXCR run on the multiplex PCR reads, TCRdb lists one record per CDR3 protein. This table has roughly 290,000 distinct CDR3 sequences, about 18% appearing once. The sample taken for sequencing was blood. These receptors came from a woman aged 55-75 years with Graves' ophthalmopathy.

This clonotype was counted only a few times. The chain is built from TRBV19 and TRBJ1-2; the match to TRBD1 covers 11 bases. Germline V gene sequence: CDR1 LNHDA, CDR2 SQIVND (reference sequence). V shed 4 bases, J shed 10 bases, and the junction held 5 bases outside the gene matches. The CDR3 is made up of 13 amino acids. The CDR3 loop is CASSKRTGGDYTF. Written as DNA, the CDR3 is TGTGCCAGTAGTAAAAGGACAGGGGGCGACTACACCTTC.

The sample holds many counts of this clonotype. V usage is TRBV2 and J usage is TRBJ1-1, with D possibly TRBD1 on 6 matching bases. Germline V gene data show CDR1 as SNHLY and CDR2 as FYNNEI. CDR3 size: 13 residues. Trimming removed 7 bases from V and 3 bases from J, with 12 bases in between. CDR3 sequence: CASIGGADTEAFF. Written as DNA, the CDR3 is TGTGCCAGCATCGGGGGCGCCGACACTGAAGCTTTCTTT.

The CDR3 protein is CSATWTSGGGQETQYF. CDR3 DNA sequence: TGCAGTGCTACCTGGACTAGCGGGGGGGGACAAGAGACCCAGTACTTC. The genes are TRBV20-1 and TRBJ2-5; 15 nucleotides match TRBD2. The CDR3 runs 16 residues. With 4 bases clipped from V and 2 bases from J, the junction kept 5 bases outside the gene matches. Per germline, CDR1 DFQATT and CDR2 SNEGSKA (reference sequence).

CDR3 in amino acids: CASPTGTSGSSYNEQFF. In DNA form, the CDR3 reads TGTGCCAGCCCGACGGGGACTAGCGGAAGCTCCTACAATGAGCAGTTCTTC. The genes are TRBV7-9 and TRBJ2-1; 11 bases map to TRBD2. Germline values: CDR1 SEHNR, CDR2 FQNEAQ (reference sequence). The CDR3 totals 17 residues. Trimming took 8 bases from V and 0 from J; bases not matched to a gene: 9.

This clonotype came up many times. The chain recombines TRBV6-1 with TRBJ2-7; TRBD1 or TRBD2 may be the D gene (5 bases each). V was pared by 4 bases and J by 1 base, with 11 bases between. Germline CDR1 MNHNS, CDR2 SASEGT. The CDR3 totals 14 residues. CDR3 region: CASSARDGSYEQYF. In nucleotides, the CDR3 is TGTGCCAGCAGTGCCCGGGACGGATCCTACGAGCAGTACTTC.

This clonotype was counted a few times. Germline is not matched at one junction end, which may reflect a read error. The chain couples TRBV28 to TRBJ2-1; D gene uncertain. CDR1 is MDHEN, CDR2 SYDVKM, per germline. This CDR3 has 13 residues. The CDR3 protein is CASRLSLYNEQFF. The CDR3 region has the DNA TGTGCCAGCCGTTTGAGCCTCTACAATGAGCAGTTCTTC.

Ten or more counts support this clonotype. The chain combines TRBV30 with TRBJ2-7; no reliable D call. Germline V CDR1 and CDR2: GTSNPN, SVGIG (reference sequence). The CDR3 has 15 amino acids. Deletions cut 0 bases from V and 2 bases from J, with 14 bases between. CDR3 amino acids: CAWSVGHTLTYEQYF. CDR3 nucleotides: TGTGCCTGGAGTGTAGGGCACACCCTCACCTACGAGCAGTACTTC.

V is TRBV4-2 and J is TRBJ2-2; no clear D. The CDR3 covers 15 residues. Between the trimmed V and J ends, which lost 0 bases and 5 bases, there was a span of 10 bases. CDR1 and CDR2 (germline): LGHNA, YNFKEQ. This chain's CDR3 is CASSQDHLGTGELFF. CDR3 nucleotides: TGTGCCAGCAGCCAAGATCATTTGGGTACCGGGGAGCTGTTTTTT.

This clonotype occurred a few times. The rearrangement joins TRBV4-2 to TRBJ1-3; D not resolved. The germline V and J ends were trimmed by 0 bases and 5 bases, with 11 bases remaining between them. Germline V gives CDR1 LGHNA, CDR2 YNFKEQ. The CDR3 loop spans 15 amino acids. The CDR3 region has the DNA TGTGCCAGCAGCCAAGATCGTCAAGCTAGAAACACCATATATTTT. Translation: CASSQDRQARNTIYF.

The genes are TRBV6-5 and TRBJ1-1; no reliable D call. Per the germline V gene, CDR1 is MNHEY and CDR2 is SVGAGI. This CDR3 spans 12 amino acids. Trimming pared 2 bases from V and 7 bases from J, leaving 8 bases between. The CDR3 loop is CASSYPPGEAFF. CDR3 nucleotide sequence: TGTGCCAGCAGTTACCCGCCAGGTGAAGCTTTCTTT.

This chain uses TRBV24-1 with TRBJ2-2; D is uncertain. Germline values: CDR1 KGHDR, CDR2 SFDVKD. This CDR3 spans 14 amino acids. The ends were cut back, 11 bases at V and 4 bases at J, with 16 bases in the middle. The CDR3 loop reads CASRLDPGTGELFF. For the CDR3, the DNA is TGTGCCAGCAGATTAGATCCGGGCACCGGGGAGCTGTTTTTT.

This clonotype was recorded many times. J is TRBJ2-1 and V is TRBV6-2 or TRBV6-3, with TRBD1 identical over 9 bases. Trimming cost V 5 bases and J 12 bases; bases outside gene matches: 11. The CDR3 consists of 14 residues. CDR1 MNHEY and CDR2 SVGEGT come from the germline V gene. This chain's CDR3 is CASSTGTGPGGQFF. The CDR3 DNA reads as TGTGCCAGCAGTACCGGGACAGGGCCCGGGGGGCAGTTCTTC.

This clonotype was counted at least ten times. The chain couples TRBV3-1 to TRBJ2-7; D unclear. The V and J ends lost 2 bases and 4 bases respectively, with 6 bases between them. The CDR3 extends over 12 amino acids. In germline, CDR1 is LGHDT, CDR2 YNNKEL (reference sequence). Here the CDR3 DNA reads TGTGCCAGCAGCCAATTTGGTTACGAGCAGTACTTC. It is translated as CASSQFGYEQYF.

This clonotype appeared a few times. This chain links TRBV9 with TRBJ2-5; D gene uncertain. Trimming shortened V by 0 bases and J by 4 bases, and 7 bases separated the two germline ends. This CDR3 is 13 amino acids long. Germline V gene sequence: CDR1 SGDLS, CDR2 YYNGEE. This CDR3 is CASSVGNLETQYF. DNA of the CDR3: TGTGCCAGCAGCGTAGGTAATTTAGAGACCCAGTACTTC.

J is TRBJ1-1 and V is TRBV4-1, with D tentatively TRBD1 (6 bases). The CDR3 is 14 amino acids. Germline CDR1 and CDR2: MGHRA and YSYEKL. Trimming shortened V by 4 bases and J by 5 bases, and 14 bases separated the two germline ends. This CDR3 reads CASSRLDSQTEAFF. The DNA for the CDR3 is TGCGCCAGCAGCCGACTGGACAGCCAAACTGAAGCTTTCTTT.

This chain joins TRBV18 and TRBJ1-4; perhaps TRBD1 as D (6 bases). Trimming pared 7 bases from V and 7 bases from J, leaving 13 bases between. This CDR3 is built from 13 residues. CDR1 and CDR2 (germline): KGHSH, LQKENI. DNA for the CDR3: TGTGCCAGCTTACAGGGCTTTGGTGAAAAACTGTTTTTT. It specifies CASLQGFGEKLFF.

CDR3 protein: CASSLIWGADEKLFF. DNA of the CDR3: TGCGCCAGCAGCTTGATATGGGGGGCGGATGAAAAACTGTTTTTT. J is TRBJ1-4 and V is TRBV5-1; possible D gene TRBD1, 6 bases. The CDR3 has 15 amino acids. V lost 1 base, J lost 6 bases, and 13 bases lay in between. Per the germline V gene, CDR1 is SGHRS and CDR2 is YFSETQ.

This clonotype was detected a few times. The gene calls are TRBV19 and TRBJ1-2; D might be TRBD1 (6 bases). Germline V lookup: CDR1 LNHDA, CDR2 SQIVND (reference sequence). V dropped 5 bases and J dropped 2 bases, with 15 bases sitting between them. The CDR3 sequence is 15 residues long. CDR3 amino acids: CASSHGQMINYGYTF. CDR3 DNA: TGTGCCAGTAGTCATGGACAGATGATAAACTATGGCTACACCTTC.

The gene calls are TRBV5-1 and TRBJ1-5; a weak D match, TRBD1 (5 bases). With 4 bases removed from V and 5 bases from J, the gap between germline ends came to 13 bases. Germline CDR1 is SGHRS and CDR2 is YFSETQ. This CDR3 has 14 residues. CDR3: CASSPRGGDQPQHF. DNA for the CDR3: TGCGCCAGCAGCCCCCGCGGGGGTGATCAGCCCCAGCATTTT.

The chain couples TRBV5-6 to TRBJ1-6; no clear D gene. The germline gives CDR1 SGHDT, CDR2 YYEEEE. Deletions cut 0 bases from V and 10 bases from J, with 11 bases between. This CDR3 comprises 14 residues. This CDR3 reads CASSLVRLRSPLHF. The CDR3, as DNA: TGTGCCAGCAGCTTGGTTAGGCTGAGGTCACCCCTCCACTTT.

V gene TRBV7-9 combines with J gene TRBJ1-1; no definite D call. Germline-derived CDR1 and CDR2 are SEHNR and FQNEAQ (reference sequence). This CDR3 is built from 11 residues. V was trimmed by 3 bases and J by 11 bases, leaving 10 bases between them. The chain's CDR3 is CASSFFEVAFF. Written as DNA, the CDR3 is TGTGCCAGCAGCTTCTTCGAGGTGGCTTTCTTT.

The rearrangement uses TRBV6-1 and TRBJ2-5, with D perhaps TRBD1 or TRBD2 (5 bases each). The V gene's germline CDR1 is MNHNS and CDR2 SASEGT. CDR3 length equals 12 residues. V was clipped by 6 bases and J by 5 bases, with 10 bases between them. CDR3 DNA sequence: TGTGCCAGCAGGGAATGGGGGGAGACCCAGTACTTC. Amino acids: CASREWGETQYF.

Of note for this clonotype: This may be a read error, as it is one base from a much larger clone. The gene calls are TRBV10-3 and TRBJ1-2; no definite D call. Per germline, CDR1 ENHRY and CDR2 SYGVKD. The V gene lost 10 bases and the J gene lost 5 bases, with 20 bases spanning the gap. The CDR3 runs 14 residues. The CDR3 protein is CATTRADLVYGYTF. The CDR3, as DNA: TGTGCCACGACCCGGGCAGACCTTGTTTATGGCTACACCTTC.

In its sample, this clonotype was seen many times. This chain uses TRBV12-3 or TRBV12-4 with TRBJ1-4; the D gene is possibly TRBD1 (6 bases). The CDR3 consists of 14 residues. V was cut by 5 bases and J by 7 bases, with 14 bases left in between. The CDR3 coding sequence is TGTGCCAGCAGTAACACAGGGTGGGGTGAAAAACTGTTTTTT. Amino acids: CASSNTGWGEKLFF.

The chain carries TRBV11-2 and TRBJ1-4, with a tentative D call TRBD1 (5 bases). Germline CDR1 and CDR2: SGHAT and FQNNGV. The CDR3 is 16 amino acids. Trimming took 1 base from V and 3 from J, leaving 12 bases between them. The CDR3 coding sequence is TGTGCCAGCAGCTTAGGCTGGTTGGGGCCTAATGAAAAACTGTTTTTT. It encodes CASSLGWLGPNEKLFF.

This clonotype was recorded many times. The gene calls are TRBV7-2 and TRBJ2-3, with TRBD2 identical over 10 bases. Germline V lookup: CDR1 SGHTA, CDR2 FQGNSA. The CDR3 covers 17 residues. The junction had 8 bases not matched to a gene; V was cut back by 2 bases and J by 3 bases. As DNA, the CDR3 is TGTGCCAGCAGCTTAATGCCTAGCGGGAGAGGTACAGATACGCAGTATTTT. It codes for CASSLMPSGRGTDTQYF.

This clonotype was recorded at least ten times. The V gene is TRBV19, the J gene TRBJ1-5; possibly TRBD1 for D (6 bases). V was clipped by 3 bases and J by 1 base, with 10 bases between them. CDR3 size: 15 residues. The germline V gene encodes CDR1 LNHDA and CDR2 SQIVND (reference sequence). In DNA, the CDR3 is TGTGCCAGTAGTATCCACCAGGGGAGCAATCAGCCCCAGCATTTT. Translation gives CASSIHQGSNQPQHF.